These 27 T cell receptor beta chains originate from one sample sequenced in a study of beta chain features in type 1 diabetes. Findings and caveats of the study: TCRB CDR3 length was moderately but significantly reduced in all four CD4+ subsets of Type 1 diabetes patients.

Sequencing targeted expressed TCRB transcripts, as all isolated RNA had been reverse transcribed. Assay used: immunoSEQ multiplex PCR; TCRdb lists only in-frame clones, some missing. The data contain 95,000 to 150,000 clones, about 15% of them singletons. No cognate antigen is known for these TCRs. The sequenced material came from central memory CD4+ T cells from blood. The receptors here all came from a man aged 30 to 45 with type 1 diabetes.

This clone has more than one count but fewer than ten. The gene calls are TRBV9 and TRBJ2-1; 8 bases are a match to TRBD2. The CDR3 runs 18 residues. Germline V CDR1 and CDR2: SGDLS, YYNGEE. J gave up 1 base and V 0 bases, and 9 bases lay outside the gene matches. CDR3 nucleotides: TGTGCCAGCAGCGTAGGGGTTAGCGGGACCCATTCCTACAATGAGCAGTTCTTC. Protein sequence: CASSVGVSGTHSYNEQFF.

This clone was detected many times. V gene TRBV29-1 combines with J gene TRBJ2-7, with D tentatively TRBD2 (6 bases). From germline, CDR1 is SQVTM and CDR2 ANQGSEA. V shed 7 bases and J shed 6 bases, with 19 bases lying between them. This CDR3 region has 13 residues. CDR3 sequence (DNA): TGCAGCGCCACAGCCGGGAGCTTCGGCGAGCAGTACTTC. This gives the protein CSATAGSFGEQYF.

The chain links TRBV28 to TRBJ2-7; D might be TRBD1 or TRBD2, each matching 5 bases. CDR1 and CDR2 from the germline V gene are MDHEN and SYDVKM. The V end was cut by 4 bases, the J end by 0 bases, with 13 bases between. The CDR3 is 15 amino acids. CDR3 region: CASSSGTASSYEQYF. CDR3 nucleotides: TGTGCCAGCAGTTCCGGGACGGCCAGCTCCTACGAGCAGTACTTC. The variable domain in full, completed from reference TRBV28 and TRBJ2-7, reads DVKVTQSSRYLVKRTGEKVFLECVQDMDHENMFWYRQDPGLGLRLIYFSYDVKMKEKGDIPEGYSVSREKKERFSLILESASTNQTSMYLCASSSGTASSYEQYFGPGTRLTVT.

The J gene is TRBJ2-1, the V gene TRBV4-2, with 7 bases aligning to TRBD1. The ends lost 5 bases at V and 4 bases at J; junction bases unmatched: 11. From germline, CDR1 is LGHNA and CDR2 YNFKEQ. This CDR3 has 16 residues. CDR3 sequence (DNA): TGTGCCAGCAGCAAACTATCGGGACAGAGTTACAATGAGCAGTTCTTC. Protein: CASSKLSGQSYNEQFF.

This clone was seen a handful of times. V gene TRBV11-2 combines with J gene TRBJ1-2, with TRBD1 matching over 10 bases. V trimming: 5 bases; J trimming: 4 bases; junction bases outside the gene matches: 4. CDR3 length equals 14 residues. The germline V gene has CDR1 SGHAT and CDR2 FQNNGV. In DNA form, the CDR3 reads TGTGCCAGCAGCAGGGACAGGGGAGGCTATGGCTACACCTTC. Protein product: CASSRDRGGYGYTF.

Sample share makes this clone medium-sized. The V and J genes are TRBV7-2 and TRBJ2-7, with TRBD2 matching over 10 bases. Germline loops: CDR1 SGHTA, CDR2 FQGNSA. The CDR3 length is 17 residues. The trim removed 0 bases at V and 5 bases at J, leaving 10 bases unmatched. The CDR3 DNA reads TGTGCCAGCAGCTTAGCCTGGACTAGCGGTAACATAGACGAGCAGTACTTC. It yields the protein CASSLAWTSGNIDEQYF.

The rearrangement joins TRBV6-6 to TRBJ2-4; the D gene is possibly TRBD1 (6 bases). V lost 4 bases and J lost 2, with 9 bases in between. The CDR3 runs 14 residues. Germline V gene sequence: CDR1 MNHNY, CDR2 SVGAGI (reference sequence). In nucleotides, the CDR3 is TGTGCCAGCAGTTTGGGACACACCAAAAACATTCAGTACTTC. Its protein product is CASSLGHTKNIQYF.

In its sample, this clone was seen a few times. The chain links TRBV6-5 to TRBJ1-1; the D is unclear. Germline V CDR1 and CDR2: MNHEY, SVGAGI. Deletions cut 0 bases from V and 5 bases from J, with 13 bases between. The CDR3 contains 15 residues. CDR3 sequence: CASSYSFLGGTEAFF. For the CDR3, the DNA is TGTGCCAGCAGTTACTCGTTCCTAGGCGGGACTGAAGCTTTCTTT.

V usage is TRBV5-8 and J usage is TRBJ2-2, with D unclear. The germline CDR1 and CDR2 sequences are SGHTS and YDEGEE. The CDR3 consists of 14 residues. The ends were cut back, 2 bases at V and 2 bases at J, with 7 bases in the middle. The CDR3 loop reads CASSLRDNTGELFF. CDR3 sequence (DNA): TGTGCCAGCAGCTTAAGGGATAACACCGGGGAGCTGTTTTTT.

The rearrangement links TRBV7-2 to TRBJ2-2, with TRBD2 as a possible D gene (6 bases). The CDR3 has 16 amino acids. The V gene's germline CDR1 is SGHTA and CDR2 FQGNSA. V lost 5 bases and J lost 1, with 14 bases in between. The CDR3 loop is CASSALGLRNTGELFF. CDR3 nucleotides: TGTGCCAGCAGCGCCCTGGGACTGAGGAACACCGGGGAGCTGTTTTTT.

Comment on this clone: Other DNA sequences in the sample encode the same CDR3. This chain connects TRBV5-6 to TRBJ2-5, with D hard to call. The CDR3 extends over 11 amino acids. V shed 0 bases and J shed 3 bases, with 0 bases lying between them. Germline values: CDR1 SGHDT, CDR2 YYEEEE. CDR3 DNA: TGTGCCAGCAGCTTGGAAGAGACCCAGTACTTC. It encodes CASSLEETQYF.

The genes are TRBV30 and TRBJ2-1; a weak D match, TRBD1 (6 bases). Germline lookup yields CDR1 GTSNPN and CDR2 SVGIG (reference sequence). This CDR3 region has 14 residues. Trimming left V 3 bases short and J 0 bases short, with 9 bases between. CDR3 residues: CAWRGQSSYNEQFF. The CDR3 DNA sequence: TGTGCCTGGAGAGGACAGAGCTCCTACAATGAGCAGTTCTTC.

V usage is TRBV11-2 and J usage is TRBJ1-4; possible D gene TRBD1, 5 bases. Trimming took 3 bases from V and 7 from J, leaving 12 bases between them. Germline CDR1 is SGHAT and CDR2 is FQNNGV. CDR3 length: 14 residues. The CDR3 sequence: CASSFQGGSEKLFF. As DNA, the CDR3 is TGTGCCAGCAGCTTCCAGGGCGGCAGTGAAAAACTGTTTTTT.

The chain links TRBV27 to TRBJ2-5; 7 bases are shared with TRBD1. Trimming removed 8 bases from V and 1 base from J; junction bases left unmatched: 7. This CDR3 is built from 14 residues. Germline CDR1 MNHEY, CDR2 SMNVEV (reference sequence). CDR3 in DNA: TGTGCCAGCTCCCACCGACAGGGCCAAGAGACCCAGTACTTC. It yields the protein CASSHRQGQETQYF.

The J gene is TRBJ2-3, the V gene TRBV7-7; a weak D match, TRBD2 (5 bases). This CDR3 has 16 amino acids. The germline gives CDR1 SSHAT, CDR2 FNYEAQ (reference sequence). V was clipped by 5 bases and J by 0 bases, with 15 bases between them. The CDR3 bases are TGTGCCAGCAGCCCAGAGGCTAGCCCGAGCACAGATACGCAGTATTTT. It is translated as CASSPEASPSTDTQYF.

This clone was seen a handful of times. The chain joins TRBV7-9 to TRBJ2-5; perhaps TRBD1 as D (6 bases). CDR1 is SEHNR, CDR2 FQNEAQ, per germline (reference sequence). Trimming took off 5 bases at V and 5 bases at J, with 15 bases between the two ends. CDR3 length: 14 amino acids. As DNA, the CDR3 is TGTGCCAGCAGCCCCAGGGGTCTCAGTGAGACCCAGTACTTC. Protein product: CASSPRGLSETQYF.

V is TRBV28 and J is TRBJ2-5, with D perhaps matching TRBD2 (5 bases). The germline gives CDR1 MDHEN, CDR2 SYDVKM. Trimming cost V 5 bases and J 5 bases, with 9 bases left between them. The CDR3 has 12 amino acids. CDR3: CASSPSRETQYF. The CDR3, as DNA: TGTGCCAGCAGTCCTAGCCGTGAGACCCAGTACTTC.

This clone was counted a single time. V and J are TRBV18 and TRBJ2-3; no firm D call. The CDR3 is 14 residues long. Trimming cost V 4 bases and J 2 bases, with 10 bases left between them. Germline CDR1 reads KGHSH; CDR2 reads LQKENI. DNA for the CDR3: TGTGCCAGCTCACAAACAGCAATCACAGATACGCAGTATTTT. Residues: CASSQTAITDTQYF.

This clone has more than one count but fewer than ten. The V gene is TRBV9, the J gene TRBJ1-6; D might be TRBD1 (6 bases). Germline V lookup: CDR1 SGDLS, CDR2 YYNGEE. The CDR3 is 15 residues long. The V end lost 6 bases, the J end lost 6 bases, and 16 bases lay between the germline ends. CDR3 coding DNA: TGTGCCAGCACCCGGGACATGGGGCCTAATTCACCCCTCCACTTT. It specifies CASTRDMGPNSPLHF.

The CDR3 reads CASSYSGGTQYF. The CDR3 region has the DNA TGTGCCAGCAGTTACAGCGGAGGGACCCAGTACTTC. This chain joins TRBV6-5 and TRBJ2-5, with D tentatively TRBD2 (5 bases). Trimming took 2 bases from V and 7 from J, leaving 8 bases between them. The CDR3 loop spans 12 amino acids. Per the germline V gene, CDR1 is MNHEY and CDR2 is SVGAGI.

In its sample, this clone was seen many times. CDR3 in amino acids: CASSPYGTAETQYF. The CDR3 DNA follows: TGTGCCAGCTCACCGTACGGGACAGCTGAGACCCAGTACTTC. The V gene is TRBV18, the J gene TRBJ2-5; TRBD1 matches 7 bases. The V segment lost 3 bases and the J segment 5 bases; nucleotides outside the gene matches: 6. The V gene's germline CDR1 is KGHSH and CDR2 LQKENI. This CDR3 has 14 amino acids.

The rearrangement uses TRBV27 and TRBJ2-7; D call uncertain. The CDR3 covers 16 residues. The V gene lost 8 bases and the J gene lost 2 bases, with 22 bases spanning the gap. Germline CDR1 is MNHEY and CDR2 is SMNVEV (reference sequence). The CDR3 sequence: CASSKLPGAETYEQYF. CDR3 DNA: TGTGCCAGCTCAAAGTTACCGGGCGCGGAAACCTACGAGCAGTACTTC.

The chain employs TRBV6-5 and TRBJ2-5, with D perhaps being TRBD1 or TRBD2 (5 bases each). The CDR3 contains 14 residues. V gave up 7 bases and J gave up 4 bases, with 16 bases separating them. Looked up from germline, CDR1 is MNHEY and CDR2 is SVGAGI. In DNA form, the CDR3 reads TGTGCCAGCATGGCCCTGGGGGTGTCAGAGACCCAGTACTTC. It codes for CASMALGVSETQYF.

This chain uses TRBV7-8 with TRBJ2-7; 8 bases are a match to TRBD1. Per the germline V gene, CDR1 is SGHVS and CDR2 is FQNEAQ. CDR3 length: 14 amino acids. V trimming: 4 bases; J trimming: 5 bases; junction bases outside the gene matches: 7. The CDR3 DNA reads TGTGCCAGCAGCTCCGGGACAGGCCATAACGAGCAGTACTTC. It encodes CASSSGTGHNEQYF.

This sequence joins TRBV13 and TRBJ2-7; a weak D match, TRBD2 (5 bases). The germline V gene has CDR1 PRHDT and CDR2 FYEKMQ (reference sequence). Trimming pared 6 bases from V and 7 bases from J, leaving 13 bases between. CDR3 length: 12 residues. CDR3 region: CASRRIPGEQYF. CDR3 nucleotides: TGTGCCAGCAGACGGATCCCGGGGGAGCAGTACTTC.

The V gene is TRBV6-5, the J gene TRBJ1-6, with D tentatively TRBD1 (6 bases). Per the germline V gene, CDR1 is MNHEY and CDR2 is SVGAGI. This CDR3 region has 15 residues. The germline V and J ends were trimmed by 6 bases and 0 bases, with 9 bases remaining between them. CDR3 nucleotide sequence: TGTGCCAGCAGCGACAGGAGCTCCTATAATTCACCCCTCCACTTT. It specifies CASSDRSSYNSPLHF.

The genes are TRBV29-1 and TRBJ2-1; TRBD1 agrees at 7 bases. The CDR3 loop spans 15 amino acids. From germline, CDR1 is SQVTM and CDR2 ANQGSEA. After removal of 1 base from V and 3 bases from J, the junction contained 6 bases not matched to a gene. CDR3 sequence reads: CSVEAEPGGYNEQFF. CDR3 coding DNA: TGCAGCGTTGAAGCGGAACCAGGGGGCTACAATGAGCAGTTCTTC.